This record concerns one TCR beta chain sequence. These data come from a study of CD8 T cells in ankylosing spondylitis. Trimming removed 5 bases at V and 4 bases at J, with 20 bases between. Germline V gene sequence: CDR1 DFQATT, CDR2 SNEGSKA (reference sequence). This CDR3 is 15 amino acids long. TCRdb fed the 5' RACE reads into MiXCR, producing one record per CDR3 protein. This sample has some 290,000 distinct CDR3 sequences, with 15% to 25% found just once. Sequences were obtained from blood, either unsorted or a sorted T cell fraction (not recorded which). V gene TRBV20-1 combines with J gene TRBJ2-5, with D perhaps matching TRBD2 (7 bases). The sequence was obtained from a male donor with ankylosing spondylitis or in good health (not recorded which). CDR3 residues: CSARPSRGGGETQYF. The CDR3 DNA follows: TGCAGTGCTCGACCCTCCAGGGGAGGGGGAGAGACCCAGTACTTC.